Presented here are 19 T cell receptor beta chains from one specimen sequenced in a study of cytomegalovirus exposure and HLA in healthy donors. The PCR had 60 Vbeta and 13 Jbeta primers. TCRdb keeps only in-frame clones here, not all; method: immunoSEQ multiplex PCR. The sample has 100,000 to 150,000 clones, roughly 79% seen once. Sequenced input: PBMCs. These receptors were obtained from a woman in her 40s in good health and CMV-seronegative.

In DNA form, the CDR3 reads TGTGCCAGTAGTATAGATCGGACAGGGGATAACTATGGCTACACCTTC. It codes for CASSIDRTGDNYGYTF. The J gene is TRBJ1-2, the V gene TRBV19; 9 bases line up with TRBD1. The trim removed 0 bases at V and 1 base at J, leaving 3 bases unmatched. The germline gives CDR1 LNHDA, CDR2 SQIVND (reference sequence). The length of the CDR3 is 16 residues.

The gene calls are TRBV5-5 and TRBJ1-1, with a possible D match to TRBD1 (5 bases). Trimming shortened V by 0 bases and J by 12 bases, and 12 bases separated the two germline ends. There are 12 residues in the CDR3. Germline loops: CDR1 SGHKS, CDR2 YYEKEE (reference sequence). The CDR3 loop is CASSLGGSMSFF. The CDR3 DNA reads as TGTGCCAGCAGCTTGGGGGGCTCAATGTCTTTCTTT.

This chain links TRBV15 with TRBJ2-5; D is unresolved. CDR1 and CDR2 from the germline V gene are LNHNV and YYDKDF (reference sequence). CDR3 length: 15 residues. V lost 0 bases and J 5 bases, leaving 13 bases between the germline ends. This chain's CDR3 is CATSRDQKRLETQYF. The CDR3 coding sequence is TGTGCCACCAGCAGAGATCAAAAGAGGTTGGAGACCCAGTACTTC.

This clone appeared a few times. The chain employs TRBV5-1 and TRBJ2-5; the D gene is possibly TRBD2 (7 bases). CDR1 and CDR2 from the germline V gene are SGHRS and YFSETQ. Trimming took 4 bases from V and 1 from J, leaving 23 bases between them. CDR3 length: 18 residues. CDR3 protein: CASSRGGRAGVLQETQYF. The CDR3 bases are TGCGCCAGCAGCCGTGGGGGCCGGGCGGGGGTCCTCCAAGAGACCCAGTACTTC.

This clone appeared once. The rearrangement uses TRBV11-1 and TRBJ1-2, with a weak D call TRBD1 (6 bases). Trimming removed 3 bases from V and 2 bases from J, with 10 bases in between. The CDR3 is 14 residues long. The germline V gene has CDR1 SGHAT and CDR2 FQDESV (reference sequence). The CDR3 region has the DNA TGTGCCAGCAGCTTTACAGGGACCAACTATGGCTACACCTTC. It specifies CASSFTGTNYGYTF.

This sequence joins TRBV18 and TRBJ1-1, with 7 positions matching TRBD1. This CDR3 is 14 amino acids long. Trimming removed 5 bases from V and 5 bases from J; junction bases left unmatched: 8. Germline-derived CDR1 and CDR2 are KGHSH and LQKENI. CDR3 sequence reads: CASSGTEGITEAFF. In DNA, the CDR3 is TGTGCCAGCTCAGGGACAGAGGGTATAACTGAAGCTTTCTTT. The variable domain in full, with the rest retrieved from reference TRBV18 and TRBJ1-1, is NAGVMQNPRHLVRRRGQEARLRCSPMKGHSHVYWYRQLPEEGLKFMVYLQKENIIDESGMPKERFSAEFPKEGPSILRIQQVVRGDSAAYFCASSGTEGITEAFFGQGTRLTVV.

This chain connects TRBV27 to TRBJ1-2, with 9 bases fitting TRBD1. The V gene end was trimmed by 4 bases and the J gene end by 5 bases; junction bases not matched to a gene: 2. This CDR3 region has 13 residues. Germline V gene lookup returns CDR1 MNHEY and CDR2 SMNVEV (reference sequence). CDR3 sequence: CASSSDRGYGYTF. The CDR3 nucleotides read TGTGCCAGCAGTTCCGACAGGGGGTATGGCTACACCTTC.

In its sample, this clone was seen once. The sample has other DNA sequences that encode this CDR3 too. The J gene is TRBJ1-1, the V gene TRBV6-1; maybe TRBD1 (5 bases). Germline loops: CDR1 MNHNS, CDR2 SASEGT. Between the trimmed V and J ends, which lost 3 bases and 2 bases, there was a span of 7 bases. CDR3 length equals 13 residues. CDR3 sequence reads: CASSDRANTEAFF. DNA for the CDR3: TGTGCCAGCAGTGACAGGGCCAACACTGAAGCTTTCTTT.

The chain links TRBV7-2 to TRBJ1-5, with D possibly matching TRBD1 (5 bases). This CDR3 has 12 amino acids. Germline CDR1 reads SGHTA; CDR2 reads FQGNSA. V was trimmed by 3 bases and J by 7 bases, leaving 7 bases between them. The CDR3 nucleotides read TGTGCCAGCAGCTTTGGGGCCCAGCCCCAGCATTTT. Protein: CASSFGAQPQHF.

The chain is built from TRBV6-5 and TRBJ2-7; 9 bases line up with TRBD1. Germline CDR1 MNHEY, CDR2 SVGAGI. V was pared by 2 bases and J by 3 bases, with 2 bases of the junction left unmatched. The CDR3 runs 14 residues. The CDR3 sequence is CASSYTGGFYEQYF. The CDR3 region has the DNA TGTGCCAGCAGTTACACAGGGGGCTTCTACGAGCAGTACTTC.

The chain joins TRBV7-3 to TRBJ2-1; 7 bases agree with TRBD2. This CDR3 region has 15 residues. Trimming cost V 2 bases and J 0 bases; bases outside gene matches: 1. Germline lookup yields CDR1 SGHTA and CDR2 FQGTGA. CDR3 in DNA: TGTGCCAGCAGCTTAGGCGGGGGCTCCTACAATGAGCAGTTCTTC. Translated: CASSLGGGSYNEQFF.

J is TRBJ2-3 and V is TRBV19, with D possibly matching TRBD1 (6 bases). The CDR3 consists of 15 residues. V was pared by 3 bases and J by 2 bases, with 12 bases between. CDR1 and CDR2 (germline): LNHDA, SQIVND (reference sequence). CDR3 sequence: CASSIGQGHTDTQYF. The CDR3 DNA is TGTGCCAGTAGTATTGGGCAGGGACACACAGATACGCAGTATTTT.

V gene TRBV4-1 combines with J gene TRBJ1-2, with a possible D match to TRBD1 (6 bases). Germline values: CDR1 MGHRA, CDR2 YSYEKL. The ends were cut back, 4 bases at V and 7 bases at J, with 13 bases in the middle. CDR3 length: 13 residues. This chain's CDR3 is CASSLTGGFGYTF. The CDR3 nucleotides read TGCGCCAGCAGCCTCACGGGGGGCTTTGGCTACACCTTC.

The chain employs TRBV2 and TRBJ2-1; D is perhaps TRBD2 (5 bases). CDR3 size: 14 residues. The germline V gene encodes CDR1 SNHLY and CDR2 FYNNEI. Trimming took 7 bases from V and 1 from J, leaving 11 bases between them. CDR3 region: CASTEVHSYNEQFF. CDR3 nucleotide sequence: TGTGCCAGCACGGAGGTTCATTCCTACAATGAGCAGTTCTTC.

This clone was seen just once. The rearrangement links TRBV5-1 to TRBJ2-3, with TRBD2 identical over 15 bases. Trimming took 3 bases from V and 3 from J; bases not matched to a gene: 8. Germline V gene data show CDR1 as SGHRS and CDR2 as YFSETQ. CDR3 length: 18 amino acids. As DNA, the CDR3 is TGCGCCAGCAGCTCGACGCCGGGACTAGCGGGGGGAACAGATACGCAGTATTTT. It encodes CASSSTPGLAGGTDTQYF.

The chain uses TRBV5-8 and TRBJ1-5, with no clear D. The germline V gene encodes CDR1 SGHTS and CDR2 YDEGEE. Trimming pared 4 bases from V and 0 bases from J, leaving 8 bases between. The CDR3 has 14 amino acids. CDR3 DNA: TGTGCCAGCAGCCCTGGGCATAGCAATCAGCCCCAGCATTTT. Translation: CASSPGHSNQPQHF.

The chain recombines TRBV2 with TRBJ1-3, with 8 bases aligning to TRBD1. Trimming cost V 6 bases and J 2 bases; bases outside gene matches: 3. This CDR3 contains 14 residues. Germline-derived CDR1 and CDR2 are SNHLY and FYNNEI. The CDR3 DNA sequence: TGTGCCAGCAGGACAGGGGTAACTGGAAACACCATATATTTT. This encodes CASRTGVTGNTIYF.

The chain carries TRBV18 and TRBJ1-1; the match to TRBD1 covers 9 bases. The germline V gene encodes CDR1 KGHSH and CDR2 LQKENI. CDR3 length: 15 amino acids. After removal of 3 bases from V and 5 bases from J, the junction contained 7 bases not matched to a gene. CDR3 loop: CASSPSDRGFTEAFF. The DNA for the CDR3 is TGTGCCAGCTCACCTAGTGACAGGGGGTTTACTGAAGCTTTCTTT.

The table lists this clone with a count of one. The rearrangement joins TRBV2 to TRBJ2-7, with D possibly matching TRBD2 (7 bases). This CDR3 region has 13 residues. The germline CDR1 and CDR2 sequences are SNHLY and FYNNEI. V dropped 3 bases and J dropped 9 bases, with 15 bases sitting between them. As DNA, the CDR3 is TGTGCCAGCAGTGAGGCGGGGGCGGGCGGGCAGTACTTC. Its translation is CASSEAGAGGQYF.